This TCR beta chain was profiled in a study of T cells in women clearing cervical HPV infection. Only in-frame clones appear in the TCRdb table, and some are missing; sequencing was by immunoSEQ multiplex PCR. This repertoire includes tens of thousands of clones. The sequence was obtained from a woman aged 18 to 75 with a cervical HPV16 infection that either progressed to CIN3+ or cleared (not recorded which). Sequenced: blood buffy coat.

The CDR3 here is CASSSGQGGSPLFF. CDR3 DNA, as far as it was read: TGTGCCAGCAGCTCAGGACAGGGTGGGTCACCG. V and J are TRBV7-9 and TRBJ2-2, with 8 bases identical to TRBD1. The CDR3 extends 3 residues past the end of the read, so its final part is completed from the germline J gene. The length of the CDR3 is 14 residues. The germline gives CDR1 SEHNR, CDR2 FQNEAQ (reference sequence). Combining the CDR3 with reference TRBV7-9 and TRBJ2-2 gives the whole variable domain DTGVSQNPRHKITKRGQNVTFRCDPISEHNRLYWYRQTLGQGPEFLTYFQNEAQLEKSRLLSDRFSAERPKGSFSTLEIQRTEQGDSAMYLCASSSGQGGSPLFFGEGSRLTVL.